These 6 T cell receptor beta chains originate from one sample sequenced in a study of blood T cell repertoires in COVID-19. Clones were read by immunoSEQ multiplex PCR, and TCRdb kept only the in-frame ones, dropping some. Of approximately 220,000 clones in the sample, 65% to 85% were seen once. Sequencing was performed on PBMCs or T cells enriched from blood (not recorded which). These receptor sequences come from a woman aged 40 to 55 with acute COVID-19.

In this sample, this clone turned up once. Here the CDR3 reads CASSQESLAASNTGELFF. The CDR3 DNA sequence: TGTGCCAGCAGCCAAGAGAGCCTAGCGGCCTCTAACACCGGGGAGCTGTTTTTT. The rearrangement links TRBV4-2 to TRBJ2-2, with 7 bases matching TRBD2. Germline CDR1 is LGHNA and CDR2 is YNFKEQ. The CDR3 runs to 18 residues. The V segment lost 0 bases and the J segment 2 bases; nucleotides outside the gene matches: 9.

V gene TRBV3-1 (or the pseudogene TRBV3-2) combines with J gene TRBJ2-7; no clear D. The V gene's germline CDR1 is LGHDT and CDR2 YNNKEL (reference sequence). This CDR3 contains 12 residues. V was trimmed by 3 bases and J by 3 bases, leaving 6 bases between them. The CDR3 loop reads CASSHNFYEQYF. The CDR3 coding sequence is TGTGCCAGCAGCCATAACTTCTACGAGCAGTACTTC.

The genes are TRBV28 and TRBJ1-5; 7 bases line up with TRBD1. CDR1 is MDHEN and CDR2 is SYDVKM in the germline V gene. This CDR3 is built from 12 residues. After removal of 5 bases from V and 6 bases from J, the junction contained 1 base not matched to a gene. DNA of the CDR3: TGTGCCAGCAGTGACAGGGTTCAGCCCCAGCATTTT. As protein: CASSDRVQPQHF.

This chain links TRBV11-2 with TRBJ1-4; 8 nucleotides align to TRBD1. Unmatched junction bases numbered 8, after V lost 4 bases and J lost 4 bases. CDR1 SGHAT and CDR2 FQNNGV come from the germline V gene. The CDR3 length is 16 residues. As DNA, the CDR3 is TGTGCCAGCAGCTCCGACAGGGGAGCGGATAATGAAAAACTGTTTTTT. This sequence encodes CASSSDRGADNEKLFF.

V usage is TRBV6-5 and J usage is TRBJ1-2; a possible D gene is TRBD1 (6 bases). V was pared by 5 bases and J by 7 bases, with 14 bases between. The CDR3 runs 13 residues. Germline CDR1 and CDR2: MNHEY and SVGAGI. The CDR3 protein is CASSLEQGTGYTF. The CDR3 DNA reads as TGTGCCAGCAGTCTCGAACAGGGTACTGGCTACACCTTC.

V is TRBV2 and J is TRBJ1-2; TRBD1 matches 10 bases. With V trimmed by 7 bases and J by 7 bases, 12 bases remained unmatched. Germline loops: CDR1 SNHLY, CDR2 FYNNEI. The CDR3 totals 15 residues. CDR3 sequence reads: CASISIRDRGSGYTF. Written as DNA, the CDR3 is TGTGCCAGCATATCGATCCGGGACAGGGGCAGTGGCTACACCTTC.